The clone carrying this T cell receptor beta chain has more than one count but fewer than ten. Its antigen is unidentified. CDR3 size: 14 residues. The V gene end was trimmed by 8 bases and the J gene end by 4 bases; junction bases not matched to a gene: 10. Germline V CDR1 and CDR2: MNHEY, SVGEGT. The data were obtained in a study of blood T cells in healthy people across ages. Study-wide results and limits: Strong correlation was found linking TCR beta diversity to naive T cell percentage. Versus aged donors, long-lived donors had higher diversity and more naive CD4+ cells.

Primers used in a second PCR of about 6 to 12 cycles were a sample-barcoded 5' primer and a J-beta primer mix. One entry per CDR3 protein, called by TCRdb with MiXCR from the 5' RACE reads. This sample carries over 1,500,000 distinct CDR3 sequences, 30% to 40% of them seen once, and the ten largest clones take more than 20%. The origin of this receptor is a human donor in good health. The sample was blood. The chain recombines TRBV6-2 or TRBV6-3 with TRBJ2-7; 8 bases map to TRBD2. CDR3 coding DNA: TGTGCCAGCCGGGAGGGTTCCCCGGGATACGAGCAGTACTTC. Amino acid sequence: CASREGSPGYEQYF.